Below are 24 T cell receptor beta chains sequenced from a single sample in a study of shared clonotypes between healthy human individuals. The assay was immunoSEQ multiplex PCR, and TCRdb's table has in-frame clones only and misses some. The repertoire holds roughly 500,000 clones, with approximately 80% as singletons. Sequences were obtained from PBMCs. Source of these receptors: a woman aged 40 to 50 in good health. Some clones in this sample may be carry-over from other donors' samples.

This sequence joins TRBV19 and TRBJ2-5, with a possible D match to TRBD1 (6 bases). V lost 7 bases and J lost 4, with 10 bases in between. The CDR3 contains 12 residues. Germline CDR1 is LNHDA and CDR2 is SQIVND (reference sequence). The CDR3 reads CASKQGPETQYF. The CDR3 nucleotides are TGTGCCAGTAAACAGGGACCAGAGACCCAGTACTTC.

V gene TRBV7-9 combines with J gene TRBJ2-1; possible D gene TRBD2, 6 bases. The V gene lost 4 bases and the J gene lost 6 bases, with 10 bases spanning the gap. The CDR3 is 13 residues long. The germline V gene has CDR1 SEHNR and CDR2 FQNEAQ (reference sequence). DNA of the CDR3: TGTGCCAGCAGCTGGCGGGACTTCAATGAGCAGTTCTTC. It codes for CASSWRDFNEQFF.

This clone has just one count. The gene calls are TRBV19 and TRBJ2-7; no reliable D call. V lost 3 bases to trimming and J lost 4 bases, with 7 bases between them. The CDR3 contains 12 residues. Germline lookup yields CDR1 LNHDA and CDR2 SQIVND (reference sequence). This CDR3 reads CASSMNEYEQYF. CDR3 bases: TGTGCCAGTAGTATGAACGAGTACGAGCAGTACTTC. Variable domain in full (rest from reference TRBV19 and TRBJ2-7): DGGITQSPKYLFRKEGQNVTLSCEQNLNHDAMYWYRQDPGQGLRLIYYSQIVNDFQKGDIAEGYSVSREKKESFPLTVTSAQKNPTAFYLCASSMNEYEQYFGPGTRLTVT.

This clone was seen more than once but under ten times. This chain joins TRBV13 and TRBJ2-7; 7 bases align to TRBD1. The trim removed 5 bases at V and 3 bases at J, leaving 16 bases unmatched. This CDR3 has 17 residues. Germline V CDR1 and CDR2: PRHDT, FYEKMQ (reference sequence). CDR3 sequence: CASSKGAMGARDYEQYF. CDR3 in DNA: TGTGCCAGCAGCAAGGGGGCGATGGGGGCGCGAGACTACGAGCAGTACTTC.

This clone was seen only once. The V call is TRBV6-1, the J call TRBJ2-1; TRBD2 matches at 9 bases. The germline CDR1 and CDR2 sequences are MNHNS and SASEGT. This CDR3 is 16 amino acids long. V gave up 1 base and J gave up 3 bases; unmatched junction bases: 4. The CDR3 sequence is CASSEVSGRLYNEQFF. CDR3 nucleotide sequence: TGTGCCAGCAGTGAAGTAAGCGGGAGGCTCTACAATGAGCAGTTCTTC.

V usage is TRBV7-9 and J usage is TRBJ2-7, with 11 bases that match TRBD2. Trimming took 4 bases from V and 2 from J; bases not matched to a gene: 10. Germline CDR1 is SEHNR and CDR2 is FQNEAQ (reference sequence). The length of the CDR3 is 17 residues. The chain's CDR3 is CASSSRPLAGETYEQYF. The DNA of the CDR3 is TGTGCCAGCAGCTCTAGGCCACTAGCGGGAGAGACCTACGAGCAGTACTTC.

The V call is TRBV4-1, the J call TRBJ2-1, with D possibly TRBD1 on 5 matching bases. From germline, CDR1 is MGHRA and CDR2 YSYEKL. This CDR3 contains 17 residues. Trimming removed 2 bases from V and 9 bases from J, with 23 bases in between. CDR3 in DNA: TGCGCCAGCAGCCAACCCCTAGGGGCACACCTAAAAATTGAGCAGTTCTTC. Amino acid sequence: CASSQPLGAHLKIEQFF.

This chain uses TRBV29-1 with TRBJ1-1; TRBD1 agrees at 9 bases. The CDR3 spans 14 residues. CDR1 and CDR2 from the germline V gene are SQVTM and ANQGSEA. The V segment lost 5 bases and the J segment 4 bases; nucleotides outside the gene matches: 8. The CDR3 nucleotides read TGCAGCGTTCGGACAGGGGACTGGGGCACTGAAGCTTTCTTT. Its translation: CSVRTGDWGTEAFF.

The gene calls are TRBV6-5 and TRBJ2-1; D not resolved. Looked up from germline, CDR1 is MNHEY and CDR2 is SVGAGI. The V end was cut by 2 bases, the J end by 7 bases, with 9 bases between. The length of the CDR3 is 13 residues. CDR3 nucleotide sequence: TGTGCCAGCAGTTACGGTTTACTTAATGAGCAGTTCTTC. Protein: CASSYGLLNEQFF.

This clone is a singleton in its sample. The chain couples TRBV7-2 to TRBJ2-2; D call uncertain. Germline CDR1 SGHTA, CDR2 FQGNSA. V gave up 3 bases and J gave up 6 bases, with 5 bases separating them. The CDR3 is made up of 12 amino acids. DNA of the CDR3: TGTGCCAGCAGCTTTGGCCCCGGGGAGCTGTTTTTT. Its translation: CASSFGPGELFF. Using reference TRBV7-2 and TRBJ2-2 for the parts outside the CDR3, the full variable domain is GAGVSQSPSNKVTEKGKDVELRCDPISGHTALYWYRQSLGQGLEFLIYFQGNSAPDKSGLPSDRFSAERTGGSVSTLTIQRTQQEDSAVYLCASSFGPGELFFGEGSRLTVL.

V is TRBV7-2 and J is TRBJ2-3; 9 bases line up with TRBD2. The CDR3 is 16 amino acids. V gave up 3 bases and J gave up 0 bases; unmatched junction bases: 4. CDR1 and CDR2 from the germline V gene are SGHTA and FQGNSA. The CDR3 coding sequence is TGTGCCAGCAGCTTGGGGGCGGGAGGGAGCACAGATACGCAGTATTTT. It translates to CASSLGAGGSTDTQYF.

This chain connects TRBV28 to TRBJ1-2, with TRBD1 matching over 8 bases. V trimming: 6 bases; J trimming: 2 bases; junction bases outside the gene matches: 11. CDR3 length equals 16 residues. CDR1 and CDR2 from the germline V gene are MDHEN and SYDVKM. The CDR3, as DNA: TGTGCCAGCAGCCGCATACAGGGGGGCCTGAACTATGGCTACACCTTC. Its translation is CASSRIQGGLNYGYTF.

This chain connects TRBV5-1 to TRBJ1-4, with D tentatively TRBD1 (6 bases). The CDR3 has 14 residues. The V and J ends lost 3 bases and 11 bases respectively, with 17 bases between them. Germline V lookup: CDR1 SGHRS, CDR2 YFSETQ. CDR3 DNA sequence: TGCGCCAGCAGCTCCGGACAGAGGGAGTATAAACTGTTTTTT. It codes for CASSSGQREYKLFF.

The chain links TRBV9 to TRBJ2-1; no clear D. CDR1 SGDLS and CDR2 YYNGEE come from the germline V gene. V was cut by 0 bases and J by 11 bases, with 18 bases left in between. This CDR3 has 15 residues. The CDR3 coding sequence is TGTGCCAGCAGCGTAGCGGGTATGGAATCCGCGAAGCAGTTCTTC. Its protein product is CASSVAGMESAKQFF.

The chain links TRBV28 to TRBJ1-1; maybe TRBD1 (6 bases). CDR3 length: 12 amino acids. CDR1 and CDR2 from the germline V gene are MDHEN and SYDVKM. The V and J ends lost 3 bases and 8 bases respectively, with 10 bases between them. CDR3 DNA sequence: TGTGCCAGCAGTTTGAAGAGGGGGGAAGCTTTCTTT. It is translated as CASSLKRGEAFF.

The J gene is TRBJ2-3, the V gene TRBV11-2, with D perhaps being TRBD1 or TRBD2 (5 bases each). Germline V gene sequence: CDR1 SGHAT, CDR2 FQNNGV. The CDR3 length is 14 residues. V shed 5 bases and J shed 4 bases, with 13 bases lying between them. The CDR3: CASSRRVGADTQYF. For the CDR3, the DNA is TGTGCCAGCAGCCGCCGGGTGGGGGCAGATACGCAGTATTTT. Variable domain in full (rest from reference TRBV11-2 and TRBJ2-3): EAGVAQSPRYKIIEKRQSVAFWCNPISGHATLYWYQQILGQGPKLLIQFQNNGVVDDSQLPKDRFSAERLKGVDSTLKIQPAKLEDSAVYLCASSRRVGADTQYFGPGTRLTVL.

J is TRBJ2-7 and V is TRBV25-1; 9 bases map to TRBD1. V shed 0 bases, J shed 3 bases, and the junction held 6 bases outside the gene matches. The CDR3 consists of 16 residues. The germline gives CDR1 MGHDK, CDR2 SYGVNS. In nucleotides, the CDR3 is TGTGCCAGCAGTGAATATCCCCTGGGACAGGGCTACGAGCAGTACTTC. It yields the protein CASSEYPLGQGYEQYF.

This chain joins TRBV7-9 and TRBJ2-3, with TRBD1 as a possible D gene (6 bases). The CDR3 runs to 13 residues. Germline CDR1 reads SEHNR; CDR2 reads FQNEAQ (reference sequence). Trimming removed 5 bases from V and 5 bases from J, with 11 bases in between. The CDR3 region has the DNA TGTGCCAGCAGCGGCGGACAGCTAGATACGCAGTATTTT. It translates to CASSGGQLDTQYF.

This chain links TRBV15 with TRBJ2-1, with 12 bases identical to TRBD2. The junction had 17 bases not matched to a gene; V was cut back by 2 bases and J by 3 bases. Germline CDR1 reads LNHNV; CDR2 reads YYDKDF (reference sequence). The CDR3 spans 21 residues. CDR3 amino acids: CATSRPFGASSGRADYNEQFF. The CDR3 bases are TGTGCCACCAGCAGACCCTTCGGGGCCTCTAGCGGGAGGGCCGACTACAATGAGCAGTTCTTC.

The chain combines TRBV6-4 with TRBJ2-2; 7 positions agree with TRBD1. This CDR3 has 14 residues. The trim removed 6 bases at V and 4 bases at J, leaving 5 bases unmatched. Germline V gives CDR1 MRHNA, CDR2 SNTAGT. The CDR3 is CASRPDRVTGELFF. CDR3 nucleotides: TGTGCCAGCAGGCCTGACAGGGTCACCGGGGAGCTGTTTTTT.

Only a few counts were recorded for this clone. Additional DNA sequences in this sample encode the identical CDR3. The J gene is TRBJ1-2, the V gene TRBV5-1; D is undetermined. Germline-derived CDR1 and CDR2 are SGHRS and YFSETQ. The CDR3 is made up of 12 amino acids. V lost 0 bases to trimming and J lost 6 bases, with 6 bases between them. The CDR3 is CASSLEGNGYTF. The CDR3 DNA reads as TGCGCCAGCAGCTTGGAGGGTAATGGCTACACCTTC.

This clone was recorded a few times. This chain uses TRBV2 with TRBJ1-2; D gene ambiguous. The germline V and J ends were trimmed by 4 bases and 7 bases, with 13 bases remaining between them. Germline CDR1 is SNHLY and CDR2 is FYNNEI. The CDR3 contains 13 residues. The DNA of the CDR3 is TGTGCCAGCAGTGTTGATCGGTTGTTTGGCTACACCTTC. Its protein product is CASSVDRLFGYTF.

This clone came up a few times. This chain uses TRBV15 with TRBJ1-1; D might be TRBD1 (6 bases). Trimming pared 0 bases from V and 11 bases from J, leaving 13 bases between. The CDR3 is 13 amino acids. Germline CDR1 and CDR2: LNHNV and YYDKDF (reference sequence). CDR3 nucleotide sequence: TGTGCCACCAGCAGAGATGGAGGGACAAGGGCTTTCTTT. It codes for CATSRDGGTRAFF. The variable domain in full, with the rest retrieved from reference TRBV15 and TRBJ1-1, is DAMVIQNPRYQVTQFGKPVTLSCSQTLNHNVMYWYQQKSSQAPKLLFHYYDKDFNNEADTPDNFQSRRPNTSFCFLDIRSPGLGDTAMYLCATSRDGGTRAFFGQGTRLTVV.

This CDR3 reads CARSSRQGGNQPQHF. The CDR3 bases are TGTGCCAGAAGCTCCCGACAGGGGGGCAATCAGCCCCAGCATTTT. The V and J genes are TRBV5-3 and TRBJ1-5, with 9 positions matching TRBD1. TRBV5-3 is treated as an ORF (open reading frame) with a function not yet certain. The CDR3 is made up of 15 amino acids. The V segment lost 3 bases and the J segment 2 bases; nucleotides outside the gene matches: 3.